This TCR beta chain comes out of a study of cytomegalovirus exposure and HLA in healthy donors. Points on this clone: Its antigen is as yet unknown.

With 60 Vbeta and 13 Jbeta primers, the PCR was carried out. Assay: immunoSEQ multiplex PCR; the TCRdb copy retains only in-frame clones and omits some. This sample has about 160,000 clones; about three quarters occur once, and the top ten carry just over 3%. Regarding the study as a whole: Most TCR beta V segments were productive about 90% or about 30% of the time in an earlier analysis. Later analysis found that TCR beta chains associated with HLA were more clonally expanded than other, equally common chains. Cytomegalovirus association was assigned to approximately 160 TCR beta chains. In a later analysis, CMV-associated beta chains were mostly HLA-associated, it appeared.

Germline values: CDR1 SGHTA, CDR2 FQGTGA. J gave up 5 bases and V 2 bases, and 2 bases lay outside the gene matches. The CDR3 contains 14 residues. The source material was PBMCs. This receptor was identified in a woman between 40 and 50 years old in good health and CMV-seronegative. This rearrangement joins TRBV7-3 to TRBJ1-1; TRBD1 aligns across 10 bases. The CDR3 sequence: CASSLGGQGTEAFF. The CDR3 nucleotides are TGTGCCAGCAGCTTAGGGGGACAGGGGACTGAAGCTTTCTTT.